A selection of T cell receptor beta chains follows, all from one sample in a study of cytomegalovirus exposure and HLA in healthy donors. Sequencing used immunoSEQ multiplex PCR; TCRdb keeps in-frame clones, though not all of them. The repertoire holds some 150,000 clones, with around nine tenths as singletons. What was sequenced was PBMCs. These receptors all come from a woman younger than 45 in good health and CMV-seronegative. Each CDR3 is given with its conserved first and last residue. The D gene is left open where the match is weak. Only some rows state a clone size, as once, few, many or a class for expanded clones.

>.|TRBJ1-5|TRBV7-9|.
CASSLGDNSNQPQHF
TGTGCCAGCAGCTTAGGAGACAATAGCAATCAGCCCCAGCATTTT
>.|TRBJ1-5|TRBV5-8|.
CASSPGRVSNQPQHF
TGTGCCAGCAGCCCGGGCAGGGTGAGCAATCAGCCCCAGCATTTT
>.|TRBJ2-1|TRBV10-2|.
CASSEWGDNEQFF
TGCGCCAGCAGTGAGTGGGGCGACAATGAGCAGTTCTTC
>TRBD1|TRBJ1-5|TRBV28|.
CASSQQGANQPQHF
TGTGCCAGCAGCCAACAGGGGGCAAATCAGCCCCAGCATTTT
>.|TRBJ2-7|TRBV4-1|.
CASSHELARSYEQYF
TGCGCCAGCAGCCATGAGCTAGCACGGTCCTACGAGCAGTACTTC
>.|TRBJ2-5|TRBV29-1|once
CSVSGSETQYF
TGCAGCGTGAGCGGGTCAGAGACCCAGTACTTC
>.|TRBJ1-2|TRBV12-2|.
CASREQGRCDGYTF
TGTGCAAGTCGCGAACAGGGGAGATGCGATGGCTACACCTTC
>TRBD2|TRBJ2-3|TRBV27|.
CASSLSIGASGGAGTQYF
TGTGCCAGCAGTTTATCGATCGGGGCTAGCGGGGGGGCCGGTACGCAGTATTTT
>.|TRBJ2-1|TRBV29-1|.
CSVPSEGAYNEQFF
TGCAGCGTCCCTTCGGAGGGGGCTTACAATGAGCAGTTCTTC
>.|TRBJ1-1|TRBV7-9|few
CASSPTGQTEAFF
TGTGCCAGCAGCCCAACAGGCCAGACTGAAGCTTTCTTT
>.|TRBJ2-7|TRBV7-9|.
CASSSRSGRGDYEQYF
TGTGCCAGCAGCTCGCGCTCCGGACGGGGAGACTACGAGCAGTACTTC
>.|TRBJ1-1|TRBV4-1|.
CASSLGQNTEAFF
TGCGCCAGCAGTCTCGGACAGAACACTGAAGCTTTCTTT
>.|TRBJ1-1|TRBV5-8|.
CASRGGVNTEAFF
TGTGCCAGCAGGGGGGGGGTGAACACTGAAGCTTTCTTT
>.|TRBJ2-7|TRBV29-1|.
CSVGIGAPYEQYF
TGCAGCGTTGGGATAGGGGCCCCCTACGAGCAGTACTTC
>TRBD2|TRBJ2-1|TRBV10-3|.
CAISEAGASEQFF
TGTGCCATCAGTGAAGCGGGAGCCAGTGAGCAGTTCTTC
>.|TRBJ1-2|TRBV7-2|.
CASSSGTYIYGYTF
TGTGCCAGCAGCTCCGGGACATACATCTATGGCTACACCTTC
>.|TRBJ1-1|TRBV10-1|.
CASSVVGGTEAFF
TGCGCCAGCAGCGTGGTGGGGGGCACTGAAGCTTTCTTT
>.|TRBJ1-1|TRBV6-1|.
CASSESSRGAFF
TGTGCCAGCAGTGAGAGCAGCCGAGGAGCTTTCTTT
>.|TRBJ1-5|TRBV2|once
CASSGAGSNQPQHF
TGTGCCAGCAGTGGGGCAGGAAGCAATCAGCCCCAGCATTTT
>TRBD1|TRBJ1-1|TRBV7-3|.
CASRLDRGGKTEAFF
TGTGCCAGCAGACTCGACAGGGGAGGTAAAACTGAAGCTTTCTTT
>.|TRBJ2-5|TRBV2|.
CASSGAYQETQYF
TGTGCCAGCAGTGGGGCTTACCAAGAGACCCAGTACTTC
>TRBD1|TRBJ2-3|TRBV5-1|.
CASSLVRDRGADTQYF
TGCGCCAGCAGCTTAGTTCGTGACAGGGGAGCAGATACGCAGTATTTT
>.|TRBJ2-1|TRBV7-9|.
CASSPPGTSYNEQFF
TGTGCCAGCAGTCCCCCCGGGACTTCCTACAATGAGCAGTTCTTC
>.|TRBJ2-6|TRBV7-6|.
CASRLGGASGANVLTF
TGTGCCAGCAGACTTGGCGGGGCCTCTGGGGCCAACGTCCTGACTTTC
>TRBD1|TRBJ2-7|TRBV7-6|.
CASSLTGAQTLGPSYEQYF
TGTGCCAGCAGCTTGACAGGGGCACAAACATTGGGGCCCTCCTACGAGCAGTACTTC
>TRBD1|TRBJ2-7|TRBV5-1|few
CASSRSGTGGFYEQYF
TGCGCCAGCAGCCGATCCGGGACAGGGGGCTTCTACGAGCAGTACTTC
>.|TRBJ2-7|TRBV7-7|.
CASSTAELAEQYF
TGTGCCAGCAGCACCGCGGAACTGGCCGAGCAGTACTTC
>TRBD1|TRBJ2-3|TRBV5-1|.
CASSPWTGTDTQYF
TGCGCCAGCAGCCCTTGGACAGGGACAGATACGCAGTATTTT
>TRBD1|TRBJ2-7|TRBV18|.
CASSPRDRVYEQYF
TGTGCCAGCTCACCTAGGGACAGGGTCTACGAGCAGTACTTC
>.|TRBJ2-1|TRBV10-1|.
CASSEGPPNEQFF
TGCGCCAGCAGTGAGGGGCCCCCTAATGAGCAGTTCTTC
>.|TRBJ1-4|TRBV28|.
CASSPHPGFANEKLFF
TGTGCCAGCAGTCCGCATCCAGGGTTCGCTAATGAAAAACTGTTTTTT
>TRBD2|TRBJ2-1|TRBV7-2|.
CASSSLLGLAGGNEQFF
TGTGCCAGCAGCTCGCTACTTGGACTAGCGGGAGGTAATGAGCAGTTCTTC
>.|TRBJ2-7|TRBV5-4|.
CASSLGPRYEQYF
TGTGCCAGCAGCTTGGGACCGAGGTACGAGCAGTACTTC
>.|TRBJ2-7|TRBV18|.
CASSPPGTGGYEQYF
TGTGCCAGCTCACCACCGGGGACTGGTGGGTACGAGCAGTACTTC
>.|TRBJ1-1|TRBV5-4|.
CASSSRGGRGDTEAFF
TGTGCCAGCAGCTCTAGGGGGGGGAGGGGGGACACTGAAGCTTTCTTT
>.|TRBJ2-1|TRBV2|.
CASSPKPPGNEQFF
TGTGCCAGCAGCCCGAAGCCCCCGGGGAATGAGCAGTTCTTC
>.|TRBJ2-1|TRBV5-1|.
CASSATGEQLF
TGCGCCAGCAGCGCCACCGGGGAGCAGCTCTTC
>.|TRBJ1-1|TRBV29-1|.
CSVELGAMNTEAFF
TGCAGCGTTGAGCTAGGTGCCATGAACACTGAAGCTTTCTTT
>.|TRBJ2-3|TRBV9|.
CASSVGWVGGDTQYF
TGTGCCAGCAGCGTAGGCTGGGTTGGAGGGGATACGCAGTATTTT
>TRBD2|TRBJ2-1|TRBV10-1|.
CASSEWLAGDNEQFF
TGCGCCAGCAGCGAGTGGCTAGCGGGGGACAATGAGCAGTTCTTC
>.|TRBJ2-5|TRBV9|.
CASSAHLGGAQETQYF
TGTGCCAGCAGCGCCCACCTCGGGGGAGCCCAAGAGACCCAGTACTTC
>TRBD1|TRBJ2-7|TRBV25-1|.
CASSLPNRGTGQGREQYF
TGTGCCAGCAGTCTCCCCAATAGAGGTACGGGACAGGGACGCGAGCAGTACTTC
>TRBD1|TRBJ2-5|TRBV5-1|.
CASMRTGGGEETQYF
TGCGCCAGCATGCGGACAGGGGGCGGGGAAGAGACCCAGTACTTC
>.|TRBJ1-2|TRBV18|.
CASSETRQFVGYTF
TGTGCCAGCTCAGAAACCAGGCAATTTGTGGGCTACACCTTC
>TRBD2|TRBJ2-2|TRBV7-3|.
CASSLIDGRVFSGELFF
TGTGCCAGCAGCTTAATTGACGGGAGGGTATTCTCCGGGGAGCTGTTTTTT
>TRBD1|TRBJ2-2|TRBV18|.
CASSNGQGPTGELFF
TGTGCCAGCTCAAACGGACAGGGCCCCACCGGGGAGCTGTTTTTT
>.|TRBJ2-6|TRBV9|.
CASSSSGVGANVLTF
TGTGCCAGCAGCTCTTCCGGAGTTGGGGCCAACGTCCTGACTTTC